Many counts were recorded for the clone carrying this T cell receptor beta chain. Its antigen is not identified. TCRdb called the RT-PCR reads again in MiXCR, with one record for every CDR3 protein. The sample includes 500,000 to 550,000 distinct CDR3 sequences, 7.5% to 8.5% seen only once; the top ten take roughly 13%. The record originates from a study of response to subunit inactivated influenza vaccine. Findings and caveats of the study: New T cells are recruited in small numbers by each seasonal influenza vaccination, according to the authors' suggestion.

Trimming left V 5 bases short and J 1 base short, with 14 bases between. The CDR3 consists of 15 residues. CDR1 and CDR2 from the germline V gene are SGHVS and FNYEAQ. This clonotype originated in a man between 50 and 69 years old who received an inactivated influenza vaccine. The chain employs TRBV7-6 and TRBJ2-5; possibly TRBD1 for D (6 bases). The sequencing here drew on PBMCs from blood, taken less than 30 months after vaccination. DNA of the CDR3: TGTGCCAGCAGCGAGAGGGGGAACCTCCAAGAGACCCAGTACTTC. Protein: CASSERGNLQETQYF.